This T cell receptor beta chain came from a study of blood T cells in healthy people across ages. Overall study findings and caveats: Those diversity estimates obtained from one million T cells were thought to be underestimates.

Per the germline V gene, CDR1 is SGHTA and CDR2 is FQGTGA. Unmatched junction bases numbered 7, after V lost 0 bases and J lost 3 bases. There are 18 residues in the CDR3. Then a second PCR, running roughly 7 to 11 cycles, was carried out with a sample-barcoded 5' primer and a J-beta primer mix. TCRdb redid the calling of the 5' RACE reads with MiXCR, one entry per CDR3 protein. This sample has under 1,000,000 distinct CDR3 sequences, with less than 60% found just once. A few counts support this clonotype. Antigen: not known. This rearrangement joins TRBV7-3 to TRBJ2-6, with TRBD2 identical over 8 bases. Sequencing was carried out using blood. The clonotype comes from a man aged 80 or over in good health. CDR3 loop: CASSLTGLAGRGANVLTF. CDR3 in DNA: TGTGCCAGCAGCTTAACGGGCCTAGCGGGCCGTGGGGCCAACGTCCTGACTTTC.